This TCR beta chain was profiled in a study of technical replicates of blood from a few donors. Profiling relied on immunoSEQ multiplex PCR, and the TCRdb table lists in-frame clones only, not all of them. Among 70,000 to 95,000 clones listed, approximately 95% were seen once. V was pared by 5 bases and J by 4 bases, with 17 bases between. CDR1 is SGHVS and CDR2 is FQNEAQ in the germline V gene. CDR3 length equals 15 residues. The chain couples TRBV7-8 to TRBJ2-5; the D gene is possibly TRBD1 (6 bases). The TCR sequence derives from a human donor in good health. The sequenced sample consisted of T cells isolated from PBMCs. CDR3 DNA: TGTGCCAGCAGCCCCCGGAGGACAGTAGGAGAGACCCAGTACTTC. Protein sequence: CASSPRRTVGETQYF.